A single sample gave rise to the 9 T cell receptor beta chains below, sequenced in a study of blood T cell repertoires in COVID-19. The repertoire was sequenced with immunoSEQ multiplex PCR; TCRdb's copy has only in-frame clones and lacks some. The sample holds some 250,000 clones; approximately 91% are singletons and the top ten take just under 0.8%. The sequenced material came from peripheral blood. Source of these receptors: a woman between 25 and 40 years old with acute or convalescent COVID-19.

The V gene is TRBV6-5, the J gene TRBJ1-3; D is uncertain. This CDR3 contains 15 residues. Germline lookup yields CDR1 MNHEY and CDR2 SVGAGI. V was pared by 0 bases and J by 4 bases, with 10 bases between. The CDR3 loop reads CASSYSELEGNTIYF. Written as DNA, the CDR3 is TGTGCCAGCAGTTACTCTGAACTGGAGGGAAACACCATATATTTT.

The V gene is TRBV18, the J gene TRBJ2-2, with 10 bases matching TRBD2. Germline assignment: CDR1 KGHSH and CDR2 LQKENI. The ends lost 0 bases at V and 1 base at J; junction bases unmatched: 17. This CDR3 has 22 residues. The CDR3 DNA reads TGTGCCAGCTCACCACCGGGGAGGCTTCGGCAGCGGGAGGGGAAGAACACCGGGGAGCTGTTTTTT. Translating gives CASSPPGRLRQREGKNTGELFF. The variable domain in full, with the rest retrieved from reference TRBV18 and TRBJ2-2, is NAGVMQNPRHLVRRRGQEARLRCSPMKGHSHVYWYRQLPEEGLKFMVYLQKENIIDESGMPKERFSAEFPKEGPSILRIQQVVRGDSAAYFCASSPPGRLRQREGKNTGELFFGEGSRLTVL.

The chain employs TRBV10-1 and TRBJ1-5; 9 nucleotides align to TRBD1. CDR3 length: 17 residues. The germline V gene encodes CDR1 WNHNN and CDR2 SYGVQD (reference sequence). The ends lost 6 bases at V and 9 bases at J; junction bases unmatched: 18. CDR3 in amino acids: CASRALPGQGLIWPQHF. The CDR3 DNA is TGCGCCAGCAGGGCCCTCCCGGGACAGGGCCTGATTTGGCCCCAGCATTTT.

The genes are TRBV25-1 and TRBJ1-1; TRBD1 is a possible D gene (6 bases). V shed 4 bases and J shed 2 bases, with 14 bases lying between them. The CDR3 totals 15 residues. Germline CDR1 reads MGHDK; CDR2 reads SYGVNS. Here the CDR3 DNA reads TGTGCCAGCAGTGTGACAGGTAGGGGAAACACTGAAGCTTTCTTT. This sequence encodes CASSVTGRGNTEAFF.

J is TRBJ2-2 and V is TRBV12-5, with 8 positions matching TRBD2. The CDR3 has 14 amino acids. Germline CDR1 LGHNT, CDR2 FRNRAP. J gave up 4 bases and V 8 bases, and 6 bases lay outside the gene matches. The CDR3 is CASTGLGSTGELFF. In nucleotides, the CDR3 is TGTGCTAGTACGGGACTAGGGAGCACCGGGGAGCTGTTTTTT. Full variable domain (missing parts from reference TRBV12-5 and TRBJ2-2): DARVTQTPRHKVTEMGQEVTMRCQPILGHNTVFWYRQTMMQGLELLAYFRNRAPLDDSGMPKDRFSAEMPDATLATLKIQPSEPRDSAVYFCASTGLGSTGELFFGEGSRLTVL.

The CDR3 DNA reads as TGTGCCAGTATTAGTCTAGGGCGGGAGAGAACGGGGGAGCAGTTCTTC. It translates to CASISLGRERTGEQFF. The genes are TRBV9 and TRBJ2-1, with 7 bases matching TRBD2. The germline gives CDR1 SGDLS, CDR2 YYNGEE. The CDR3 sequence is 16 residues long. V shed 8 bases, J shed 10 bases, and the junction held 21 bases outside the gene matches.

This clone has more than one count but fewer than ten. The chain joins TRBV19 to TRBJ2-2; TRBD2 is a possible D gene (5 bases). Trimming took 0 bases from V and 8 from J, leaving 13 bases between them. This CDR3 is built from 15 residues. Per the germline V gene, CDR1 is LNHDA and CDR2 is SQIVND (reference sequence). CDR3 region: CASSIDVGKGGELFF. The DNA for the CDR3 is TGTGCCAGTAGTATAGACGTCGGGAAGGGAGGGGAGCTGTTTTTT.

This clone occurred once. The chain employs TRBV24-1 and TRBJ2-7, with D possibly TRBD2 on 6 matching bases. The CDR3 length is 15 residues. CDR1 is KGHDR, CDR2 SFDVKD, per germline. Trimming took 3 bases from V and 6 from J, leaving 17 bases between them. DNA of the CDR3: TGTGCCACCAGTGATGGGACTGTTCTTAGGGGCGAGCAGTACTTC. This encodes CATSDGTVLRGEQYF.

The chain recombines TRBV6-2 or TRBV6-3 with TRBJ1-5, with 10 bases fitting TRBD1. Trimming took 1 base from V and 7 from J; bases not matched to a gene: 10. The CDR3 contains 17 residues. Germline CDR1 is MNHEY and CDR2 is SVGEGT. This chain's CDR3 is CASSYFETGGAWQPQHF. CDR3 sequence (DNA): TGTGCCAGCAGTTACTTTGAGACAGGGGGCGCGTGGCAGCCCCAGCATTTT.